This paragraph reports one TCR beta chain. Its specificity is not known. The source of the sample is a study of a mutant IDH1 vaccine in newly diagnosed glioma. At the level of the study: Treated patients had a mean age of roughly 44 years and a sex split that was around 62% male and 37.5% female. Therapy received beforehand was radiotherapy, temozolomide, or both, with most patients given both. Study-level findings and limits: It seemed that pseudoprogression was not linked to changes in the top peripheral T cell clonotypes.

Time point given: baseline, week 1 (first vaccination visit). Treatment meaning: pre-vaccination baseline after standard-of-care therapy. The astrocytomas were IDH1-mutant, ATRX-negative, and WHO grade 3 or 4. Sequenced by immunoSEQ multiplex PCR; TCRdb stores in-frame clones only, minus some. The sample includes 55,000 to 70,000 clones, more than 65% of them seen just once. The clonotype comes from a man aged 45-65 years with glioma. Sequences were derived from PBMCs, sampled from a glioma patient treated with radiotherapy, temozolomide or both.

The CDR3: CASSLRGRYNEQFF. In DNA, the CDR3 is TGTGCCAGCAGTTTAAGGGGGCGATACAATGAGCAGTTCTTC. The J gene is TRBJ2-1, the V gene TRBV27; 7 bases line up with TRBD1. Germline CDR1 and CDR2: MNHEY and SMNVEV (reference sequence). CDR3 length: 14 amino acids. Trimming cost V 2 bases and J 4 bases; bases outside gene matches: 2.